Shown below are 15 T cell receptor beta chains from a single sample sequenced in a study of shared clonotypes between healthy human individuals. Profiling relied on immunoSEQ multiplex PCR, and the TCRdb table lists in-frame clones only, not all of them. The data contain 2 million or so clones, about 95% of them singletons. CD8 cells regarded as naive lacked CD45RO, were positively chosen for CCR7, and omitted terminally differentiated effector memory CD45RA+ cells. Sequencing was carried out using naive CD8+ T cells sorted from blood. The receptors derive from a man aged 18 to 30 in good health.

The chain uses TRBV6-5 and TRBJ2-5; 8 nucleotides match TRBD2. The junction had 7 bases not matched to a gene; V was cut back by 8 bases and J by 5 bases. Germline V gene sequence: CDR1 MNHEY, CDR2 SVGAGI. This CDR3 region has 13 residues. The CDR3 loop is CASRRGGEETQYF. The CDR3 coding sequence is TGTGCCAGCCGACGGGGGGGAGAGGAGACCCAGTACTTC.

This chain joins TRBV5-6 and TRBJ2-1; D remains unclear. Germline-derived CDR1 and CDR2 are SGHDT and YYEEEE. The length of the CDR3 is 13 residues. V lost 4 bases and J 0 bases, leaving 5 bases between the germline ends. The CDR3 sequence is CASSDDSYNEQFF. For the CDR3, the DNA is TGTGCCAGCAGCGACGACTCCTACAATGAGCAGTTCTTC.

This rearrangement joins TRBV19 to TRBJ2-3, with 12 bases that match TRBD2. The CDR3 has 16 amino acids. Unmatched junction bases numbered 5, after V lost 7 bases and J lost 0 bases. Germline V CDR1 and CDR2: LNHDA, SQIVND (reference sequence). CDR3 in DNA: TGTGCCAGTAATCCGGGGACTAGCGGGAGCACAGATACGCAGTATTTT. Its translation is CASNPGTSGSTDTQYF.

As for this clone: Other DNA variants within this sample encode the same CDR3. The chain combines TRBV5-1 with TRBJ1-1; 7 nucleotides align to TRBD1. V shed 0 bases, J shed 4 bases, and the junction held 6 bases outside the gene matches. The CDR3 contains 15 residues. The germline V gene encodes CDR1 SGHRS and CDR2 YFSETQ. The CDR3 DNA is TGCGCCAGCAGCTTGGAAGGGGGCTTGAGCACTGAAGCTTTCTTT. Protein: CASSLEGGLSTEAFF.

This chain uses TRBV6-1 with TRBJ2-7, with a tentative D call TRBD2 (7 bases). The germline V gene encodes CDR1 MNHNS and CDR2 SASEGT. The CDR3 consists of 15 residues. Between the trimmed V and J ends, which lost 5 bases and 2 bases, there was a span of 16 bases. CDR3 nucleotides: TGTGCCAGCAGTCCGGGGGCGGGGGCCCCCTACGAGCAGTACTTC. Protein product: CASSPGAGAPYEQYF.

CDR3: CASSEAGGLYEQYF. The CDR3 region has the DNA TGCGCCAGCAGTGAGGCGGGGGGACTCTACGAGCAGTACTTC. The chain combines TRBV10-1 with TRBJ2-7; 8 positions match TRBD2. Germline trimming cut 2 bases from V and 3 bases from J; bases unmatched to any gene: 3. The CDR3 covers 14 residues. Germline lookup yields CDR1 WNHNN and CDR2 SYGVQD (reference sequence).

This chain uses TRBV30 with TRBJ1-1, with 7 bases aligning to TRBD1. V lost 5 bases, J lost 4 bases, and 10 bases stayed unmatched. CDR3 length: 14 residues. Germline assignment: CDR1 GTSNPN and CDR2 SVGIG (reference sequence). The chain's CDR3 is CAWGPLAGGTEAFF. The CDR3 DNA reads TGTGCCTGGGGGCCCCTTGCAGGGGGCACTGAAGCTTTCTTT.

This clone was seen more than once but under ten times. The rearrangement uses TRBV7-9 and TRBJ1-6; unclear D gene. Germline values: CDR1 SEHNR, CDR2 FQNEAQ (reference sequence). V was shortened by 1 base and J by 8 bases, with 3 bases between the two germline ends. The CDR3 totals 12 residues. CDR3 sequence reads: CASSLVDSPLHF. In DNA, the CDR3 is TGTGCCAGCAGCTTAGTGGATTCACCCCTCCACTTT.

This chain connects TRBV4-1 to TRBJ2-3; D gene ambiguous. Trimming took 4 bases from V and 2 from J, leaving 16 bases between them. The CDR3 consists of 16 residues. The germline CDR1 and CDR2 sequences are MGHRA and YSYEKL. DNA of the CDR3: TGCGCCAGCAGCCCGGAGAGGCCCGACTTCACAGATACGCAGTATTTT. This encodes CASSPERPDFTDTQYF.

This chain connects TRBV27 to TRBJ2-1, with D possibly being TRBD1 or TRBD2 (5 bases each). The CDR3 consists of 14 residues. In germline, CDR1 is MNHEY, CDR2 SMNVEV (reference sequence). Trimming removed 3 bases at V and 4 bases at J, with 10 bases between. The CDR3 sequence: CASSFGTEYNEQFF. As DNA, the CDR3 is TGTGCCAGCAGTTTTGGGACGGAATACAATGAGCAGTTCTTC.

The chain recombines TRBV4-1 with TRBJ1-1; the D gene is possibly TRBD1 (5 bases). The CDR3 totals 15 residues. V was cut by 1 base and J by 3 bases, with 12 bases left in between. Germline-derived CDR1 and CDR2 are MGHRA and YSYEKL. The CDR3 here is CASSQVSFRDTEAFF. The CDR3 DNA sequence: TGCGCCAGCAGCCAAGTAAGTTTCAGGGACACTGAAGCTTTCTTT.

This chain links TRBV9 with TRBJ1-4; the D is unclear. Germline CDR1 and CDR2: SGDLS and YYNGEE. Deletions cut 3 bases from V and 0 bases from J, with 12 bases between. This CDR3 spans 16 amino acids. The CDR3 sequence is CASSARAGATNEKLFF. As DNA, the CDR3 is TGTGCCAGCAGCGCTCGAGCCGGGGCAACTAATGAAAAACTGTTTTTT.

The CDR3 region is CASSPTGSPPYEQYF. The CDR3 nucleotides are TGTGCCAGCAGCCCAACAGGGAGCCCTCCCTACGAGCAGTACTTC. The rearrangement joins TRBV16 to TRBJ2-7; TRBD1 might be the D (6 bases). Between the trimmed V and J ends, which lost 4 bases and 2 bases, there was a span of 15 bases. Per germline, CDR1 KGHSY and CDR2 FQNENV. This CDR3 has 15 residues.

This chain links TRBV14 with TRBJ2-7, with D perhaps assigned TRBD1 or TRBD2 (6 bases each). CDR1 is SGHDN and CDR2 is FVKESK in the germline V gene. This CDR3 has 16 residues. V gave up 0 bases and J gave up 2 bases, with 14 bases separating them. The CDR3 reads CASSQEGRGLPYEQYF. In DNA form, the CDR3 reads TGTGCCAGCAGCCAAGAAGGCCGGGGGCTTCCCTACGAGCAGTACTTC.

The chain couples TRBV29-1 to TRBJ2-7; D tentatively fits TRBD1 or TRBD2 (6 bases each). V was clipped by 5 bases and J by 3 bases, with 14 bases between them. In germline, CDR1 is SQVTM, CDR2 ANQGSEA. The CDR3 covers 13 residues. The CDR3 here is CSVRLGGGYEQYF. The DNA for the CDR3 is TGCAGCGTTCGACTGGGGGGCGGCTACGAGCAGTACTTC.